The 27 T cell receptor beta chains listed next were all sequenced from one sample in a study of beta chain features in type 1 diabetes. Findings and limits, study-wide: TCRB CDR3s were moderately but significantly shorter in Type 1 diabetes patients in all four CD4+ subsets.

Investigators reverse transcribed all isolated RNA, so they sequenced expressed TCRB transcripts. The method was immunoSEQ multiplex PCR; TCRdb's version includes in-frame clones alone and lacks a portion of them. The sample comprises 200,000 to 300,000 clones, about a tenth of which are singletons, and around 0.017% rests with the top ten. The antigens of these receptors remain unknown. The material sequenced was naive CD4+ T cells from blood. The source is a man between 25 and 39 years old with type 1 diabetes.

Notes on this clone: Other DNA sequences in this sample translate to the same CDR3. V gene TRBV30 combines with J gene TRBJ2-5; 7 bases match TRBD2. With 1 base clipped from V and 4 bases from J, the junction kept 3 bases outside the gene matches. Germline CDR1 reads GTSNPN; CDR2 reads SVGIG (reference sequence). There are 13 residues in the CDR3. CDR3: CAWSGLARETQYF. CDR3 in DNA: TGTGCCTGGAGTGGACTAGCACGAGAGACCCAGTACTTC.

The rearrangement links TRBV6-5 to TRBJ2-7; no clear D gene. The CDR3 covers 14 residues. Per germline, CDR1 MNHEY and CDR2 SVGAGI. The V gene lost 0 bases and the J gene lost 2 bases, with 8 bases spanning the gap. In nucleotides, the CDR3 is TGTGCCAGCAGTTACTCAACGGAGACCTACGAGCAGTACTTC. Its protein product is CASSYSTETYEQYF.

The rearrangement joins TRBV7-2 to TRBJ1-2; maybe TRBD1 (5 bases). The CDR3 covers 14 residues. In germline, CDR1 is SGHTA, CDR2 FQGNSA. Trimming removed 1 base at V and 8 bases at J, with 14 bases between. This CDR3 is CASSLVLQAQGYTF. The CDR3 nucleotides are TGTGCCAGCAGCTTAGTGTTACAGGCACAGGGCTACACCTTC.

This chain joins TRBV5-4 and TRBJ1-1; possibly TRBD1 for D (6 bases). The CDR3 consists of 15 residues. V was clipped by 0 bases and J by 5 bases, with 14 bases between them. Germline V gene sequence: CDR1 SGHNT, CDR2 YYREEE (reference sequence). In nucleotides, the CDR3 is TGTGCCAGCAGCTTGGATCCGGGGAGGGGGACTGAAGCTTTCTTT. This translates into CASSLDPGRGTEAFF.

This chain connects TRBV5-1 to TRBJ2-3; TRBD2 aligns across 10 bases. The V gene end was trimmed by 2 bases and the J gene end by 6 bases; junction bases not matched to a gene: 6. This CDR3 has 15 amino acids. Germline V CDR1 and CDR2: SGHRS, YFSETQ. CDR3 DNA sequence: TGCGCCAGCAGCTTTGACAGCGGGGGGGCGGATACGCAGTATTTT. This gives the protein CASSFDSGGADTQYF.

A few counts support this clone. The rearrangement links TRBV6-5 to TRBJ2-2, with TRBD1 matching over 11 bases. This CDR3 spans 15 amino acids. After removal of 4 bases from V and 4 bases from J, the junction contained 2 bases not matched to a gene. CDR1 is MNHEY, CDR2 SVGAGI, per germline. The CDR3 DNA is TGTGCCAGCAGTTGGGACAGGGGGGCCACCGGGGAGCTGTTTTTT. It translates to CASSWDRGATGELFF.

This sequence joins TRBV30 and TRBJ2-7; D not resolved. The CDR3 has 14 amino acids. Trimming removed 2 bases at V and 1 base at J, with 12 bases between. The germline V gene encodes CDR1 GTSNPN and CDR2 SVGIG (reference sequence). The CDR3 spells CAWSRRQSSYEQYF. The CDR3 nucleotides read TGTGCCTGGAGTAGGCGGCAATCGTCCTACGAGCAGTACTTC. Full variable domain (missing parts from reference TRBV30 and TRBJ2-7): SQTIHQWPATLVQPVGSPLSLECTVEGTSNPNLYWYRQAAGRGLQLLFYSVGIGQISSEVPQNLSASRPQDRQFILSSKKLLLSDSGFYLCAWSRRQSSYEQYFGPGTRLTVT.

This clone was detected only a few times. As DNA, the CDR3 is TGTGCCAGCTCACCACGACAGGGAAGCGCCGGGGAGCTGTTTTTT. Translating it yields CASSPRQGSAGELFF. V and J are TRBV18 and TRBJ2-2; TRBD1 matches at 7 bases. The CDR3 sequence is 15 residues long. CDR1 and CDR2 (germline): KGHSH, LQKENI. V trimming: 1 base; J trimming: 6 bases; junction bases outside the gene matches: 5.

CDR3 DNA sequence: TGTGCCAGCAGCTTAGAGGTCAGGGGGCAGCCCCAGCATTTT. This translates into CASSLEVRGQPQHF. The genes are TRBV7-2 and TRBJ1-5; 7 bases are a match to TRBD1. The germline V gene has CDR1 SGHTA and CDR2 FQGNSA. V shed 1 base, J shed 7 bases, and the junction held 4 bases outside the gene matches. The CDR3 contains 14 residues.

This clone came up a few times. The V gene is TRBV28, the J gene TRBJ1-6; 9 bases match TRBD1. In germline, CDR1 is MDHEN, CDR2 SYDVKM. J lost 11 bases, V lost 3 bases, and 5 bases had no gene match. CDR3 length: 14 residues. The CDR3 DNA reads as TGTGCCAGCAGTTTTGGGACAGGGACGACACCCCTCCACTTT. It yields the protein CASSFGTGTTPLHF.

The V and J genes are TRBV11-2 and TRBJ2-1; possible D gene TRBD2, 5 bases. Trimming left V 6 bases short and J 9 bases short, with 12 bases between. Germline loops: CDR1 SGHAT, CDR2 FQNNGV. The CDR3 length is 12 residues. Here the CDR3 reads CASSRDRGEQFF. In nucleotides, the CDR3 is TGTGCCAGCAGTCGGGATCGGGGTGAGCAGTTCTTC.

V is TRBV2 and J is TRBJ2-5; D call uncertain. Germline V gene sequence: CDR1 SNHLY, CDR2 FYNNEI. The V gene lost 6 bases and the J gene lost 4 bases, with 6 bases spanning the gap. The CDR3 totals 11 residues. The DNA of the CDR3 is TGTGCCAGCAGCATACTAGAGACCCAGTACTTC. This gives the protein CASSILETQYF.

This clone was seen more than once but under ten times. V is TRBV9 and J is TRBJ1-6, with a weak D call TRBD1 (5 bases). Per germline, CDR1 SGDLS and CDR2 YYNGEE. Trimming left V 4 bases short and J 8 bases short, with 16 bases between. This CDR3 is 15 amino acids long. The DNA of the CDR3 is TGTGCCAGCAGCCGGTCGGGGGGGAGGGATTCACCCCTCCACTTT. Translating gives CASSRSGGRDSPLHF.

The rearrangement joins TRBV9 to TRBJ1-6; 9 bases line up with TRBD1. CDR3 length equals 18 residues. V was pared by 3 bases and J by 8 bases, with 15 bases of the junction left unmatched. Looked up from germline, CDR1 is SGDLS and CDR2 is YYNGEE. The CDR3 nucleotides read TGTGCCAGCAGCGCCACCGCAAACACAGGGGGCTGGGATTCACCCCTCCACTTT. Its translation is CASSATANTGGWDSPLHF.

The V and J genes are TRBV7-2 and TRBJ2-7; 9 nucleotides agree with TRBD2. Germline trimming cut 0 bases from V and 0 bases from J; bases unmatched to any gene: 12. The CDR3 contains 19 residues. Germline-derived CDR1 and CDR2 are SGHTA and FQGNSA. For the CDR3, the DNA is TGTGCCAGCAGCTTAGCGGGGATTAGAGCTAGCGGGGTCTCCTACGAGCAGTACTTC. Translating gives CASSLAGIRASGVSYEQYF.

This clone was observed a handful of times. CDR3 loop: CASSVRGRWDGYTF. The DNA for the CDR3 is TGTGCCAGCAGTGTAAGGGGGCGCTGGGATGGCTACACCTTC. This rearrangement joins TRBV2 to TRBJ1-2; 7 bases line up with TRBD1. This CDR3 is 14 amino acids long. Germline values: CDR1 SNHLY, CDR2 FYNNEI. With 4 bases clipped from V and 6 bases from J, the junction kept 8 bases outside the gene matches. Combining the CDR3 with reference TRBV2 and TRBJ1-2 gives the whole variable domain EPEVTQTPSHQVTQMGQEVILRCVPISNHLYFYWYRQILGQKVEFLVSFYNNEISEKSEIFDDQFSVERPDGSNFTLKIRSTKLEDSAMYFCASSVRGRWDGYTFGSGTRLTVV.

The chain links TRBV9 to TRBJ2-6, with D possibly matching TRBD1 (8 bases). V dropped 4 bases and J dropped 3 bases, with 23 bases sitting between them. The CDR3 covers 19 residues. CDR1 and CDR2 from the germline V gene are SGDLS and YYNGEE. Written as DNA, the CDR3 is TGTGCCAGCAGCCCCCATCTCTGGACAGGGAGGGTTGGGGCCAACGTCCTGACTTTC. As protein: CASSPHLWTGRVGANVLTF.

This clone was seen only a few times. This same CDR3 is encoded by further DNA sequences in the sample. The chain joins TRBV5-1 to TRBJ2-2; D not certain. This CDR3 region has 12 residues. With 4 bases removed from V and 1 base from J, the gap between germline ends came to 2 bases. Germline assignment: CDR1 SGHRS and CDR2 YFSETQ. CDR3 sequence: CASSLNTGELFF. For the CDR3, the DNA is TGCGCCAGCAGCCTGAACACCGGGGAGCTGTTTTTT.

The chain uses TRBV2 and TRBJ2-4, with D perhaps matching TRBD2 (5 bases). CDR3 size: 13 residues. In germline, CDR1 is SNHLY, CDR2 FYNNEI. V was cut by 2 bases and J by 6 bases, with 8 bases left in between. CDR3 nucleotide sequence: TGTGCCAGCAGTGAACTCCGGGGAAACATTCAGTACTTC. Translated: CASSELRGNIQYF.

This clone was counted between two and nine times. V usage is TRBV18 and J usage is TRBJ2-7, with a weak D call TRBD1 (5 bases). The CDR3 is 16 amino acids. V dropped 5 bases and J dropped 3 bases, with 20 bases sitting between them. Germline CDR1 is KGHSH and CDR2 is LQKENI. CDR3 in DNA: TGTGCCAGCTCATCTCGCGTTGGGGCCCTTGACTACGAGCAGTACTTC. Its translation: CASSSRVGALDYEQYF.

In its sample, this clone was seen a few times. The J gene is TRBJ2-1, the V gene TRBV20-1; no clear D. Germline CDR1 DFQATT, CDR2 SNEGSKA (reference sequence). The CDR3 length is 10 residues. V lost 5 bases to trimming and J lost 8 bases, with 7 bases between them. The CDR3 nucleotides read TGCAGTGCTGAATACTATGAGCAGTTCTTC. Translated: CSAEYYEQFF.

This clone was counted between two and nine times. The rearrangement uses TRBV5-4 and TRBJ1-1; D gene ambiguous. V shed 4 bases and J shed 3 bases, with 7 bases lying between them. The V gene's germline CDR1 is SGHNT and CDR2 YYREEE (reference sequence). This CDR3 spans 12 amino acids. CDR3 region: CASSRGHTEAFF. In nucleotides, the CDR3 is TGTGCCAGCAGCCGCGGTCACACTGAAGCTTTCTTT.

This clone was seen a few times. The chain uses TRBV19 and TRBJ2-7; maybe TRBD2 (6 bases). V was cut by 5 bases and J by 4 bases, with 12 bases left in between. In germline, CDR1 is LNHDA, CDR2 SQIVND (reference sequence). This CDR3 is 13 amino acids long. CDR3 sequence: CASSAGLAYEQYF. In nucleotides, the CDR3 is TGTGCCAGTAGTGCGGGGCTGGCGTACGAGCAGTACTTC.

Only a few counts were recorded for this clone. V is TRBV5-1 and J is TRBJ2-3; 11 nucleotides match TRBD1. V was clipped by 7 bases and J by 5 bases; unmatched bases: 18. The CDR3 consists of 18 residues. Germline CDR1 and CDR2: SGHRS and YFSETQ. As DNA, the CDR3 is TGCGCCAGCCATACGCTACCGACCGGGACAGGGGGAGTAGATACGCAGTATTTT. Residues: CASHTLPTGTGGVDTQYF.

A few counts support this clone. One end of the junction fails to match germline, which may point to a read error. The V gene is TRBV7-7, the J gene TRBJ2-1; D gene uncertain. This CDR3 spans 13 amino acids. From germline, CDR1 is SSHAT and CDR2 FNYEAQ (reference sequence). This chain's CDR3 is CASSPTEYNEQFF. The CDR3, as DNA: TGTGCTAGCAGCCCCACAGAATACAATGAGCAGTTCTTC.

This clone was counted between two and nine times. This rearrangement joins TRBV19 to TRBJ1-2; the D gene is possibly TRBD1 (5 bases). V lost 6 bases to trimming and J lost 4 bases, with 18 bases between them. This CDR3 has 15 amino acids. CDR1 and CDR2 from the germline V gene are LNHDA and SQIVND (reference sequence). For the CDR3, the DNA is TGTGCCAGTAGCTCGTCCGCCAGGGCAGGCTATGGCTACACCTTC. This gives the protein CASSSSARAGYGYTF.

The chain employs TRBV28 and TRBJ2-3; no definite D call. In germline, CDR1 is MDHEN, CDR2 SYDVKM. Deletions cut 9 bases from V and 0 bases from J, with 13 bases between. The CDR3 has 14 amino acids. CDR3 amino acids: CASQQDSSTDTQYF. The CDR3 DNA follows: TGTGCCAGTCAACAAGATTCTAGCACAGATACGCAGTATTTT. Together with reference TRBV28 and TRBJ2-3, the CDR3 gives the full variable domain: DVKVTQSSRYLVKRTGEKVFLECVQDMDHENMFWYRQDPGLGLRLIYFSYDVKMKEKGDIPEGYSVSREKKERFSLILESASTNQTSMYLCASQQDSSTDTQYFGPGTRLTVL.